This T cell receptor beta chain was sequenced for a study of blood T cell repertoires in COVID-19. Study details: COVID-19 samples collected from the United States, Italy and Spain covered acute and convalescent phases. Nucleic acid was either cDNA or gDNA, and it came from T cells, B-cell-depleted T cells, or PBMCs.

Adults between about 18 and 95 years of age took part from 24 US areas. This clone was seen once. Methods used by the authors: For nucleated cells, counts were estimated from reference gene primer amplification. Profiled with immunoSEQ multiplex PCR; TCRdb holds only in-frame clones, not every one. The V and J calls and clone size come from that table; D and trimming were worked out from the DNA. The sample contains roughly 260,000 clones, about 85% of which appear only once. The clonotype originates from a woman under 40 with acute COVID-19. The sequenced material came from PBMCs or T cells enriched from blood (not recorded which).

This chain's CDR3 is CASSYRRANTEAFF. The CDR3 DNA reads TGTGCCAGCAGTTATCGGCGGGCGAACACTGAAGCTTTCTTT. The chain carries TRBV6-5 and TRBJ1-1; D unclear. This CDR3 spans 14 amino acids. V was cut by 3 bases and J by 1 base, with 9 bases left in between. Germline loops: CDR1 MNHEY, CDR2 SVGAGI.